These 30 T cell receptor beta chains were all obtained from the same sample, sequenced in a study of somatic mutations in cytotoxic T cells in rheumatoid arthritis. Here immunoSEQ multiplex PCR was the method, and the copy in TCRdb shows in-frame clones only, minus some. The sample holds approximately 2,800 clones, approximately 70% seen once. The sample comprised CD8+ T cells sorted from synovial fluid. The source is a young woman with rheumatoid arthritis.

J is TRBJ2-7 and V is TRBV11-2, with TRBD2 identical over 10 bases. J gave up 3 bases and V 7 bases, and 9 bases lay outside the gene matches. The CDR3 totals 15 residues. CDR1 is SGHAT, CDR2 FQNNGV, per germline. This CDR3 is CASIRSQRGGYEQYF. CDR3 bases: TGTGCCAGCATCCGGAGCCAGCGGGGGGGCTACGAGCAGTACTTC.

The chain is built from TRBV6-5 and TRBJ2-3, with 9 positions matching TRBD2. Germline CDR1 MNHEY, CDR2 SVGAGI. After removal of 8 bases from V and 2 bases from J, the junction contained 5 bases not matched to a gene. The CDR3 contains 14 residues. The CDR3 nucleotides read TGTGCCAGCCGACTAGCGGATTACACAGATACGCAGTATTTT. Its translation is CASRLADYTDTQYF.

Relative to its sample, this clone is large (0.1 to 1%). This chain links TRBV28 with TRBJ2-7, with 12 bases matching TRBD1. CDR1 and CDR2 (germline): MDHEN, SYDVKM. This CDR3 contains 12 residues. Trimming took 8 bases from V and 6 from J; bases not matched to a gene: 2. The CDR3 DNA sequence: TGTGCCAGCGGGACAGGGGGCTTCGAGCAGTACTTC. Translated: CASGTGGFEQYF.

This clone has only one observation. The rearrangement links TRBV18 to TRBJ1-1, with no clear D. V dropped 5 bases and J dropped 5 bases, with 12 bases sitting between them. Germline values: CDR1 KGHSH, CDR2 LQKENI. This CDR3 has 13 residues. This CDR3 is CASSNGPGTEAFF. DNA for the CDR3: TGTGCCAGCTCAAACGGGCCGGGGACTGAAGCTTTCTTT.

The rearrangement uses TRBV4-1 and TRBJ2-5; D gene unclear. This CDR3 is 11 amino acids long. The germline CDR1 and CDR2 sequences are MGHRA and YSYEKL. Trimming pared 8 bases from V and 5 bases from J, leaving 9 bases between. The chain's CDR3 is CASSPEETQYF. The CDR3 coding sequence is TGCGCCAGCTCCCCCGAGGAGACCCAGTACTTC.

In this sample, this clone turned up a few times. The chain recombines TRBV4-3 with TRBJ2-7, with D possibly being TRBD2 (5 bases). The germline gives CDR1 LGHNA, CDR2 YSLEER. The CDR3 loop spans 13 amino acids. The ends were cut back, 4 bases at V and 4 bases at J, with 11 bases in the middle. The CDR3 spells CASSPGIGYEQYF. In nucleotides, the CDR3 is TGCGCCAGCAGCCCCGGGATAGGGTACGAGCAGTACTTC.

This chain connects TRBV1 to TRBJ2-3; TRBD2, the D gene given by the table, was not confirmed from the DNA. TRBV1 is flagged as a pseudogene. The CDR3 extends over 13 amino acids. CDR3 protein: CTSSPNRLAGGAF. Here the CDR3 DNA reads TGCACCAGCAGCCCAAACCGACTTGCGGGAGGTGCTTTT.

Only a few counts were recorded for this clone. This sequence joins TRBV7-9 and TRBJ2-7; 11 positions match TRBD1. The CDR3 consists of 15 residues. V gave up 7 bases and J gave up 7 bases; unmatched junction bases: 12. CDR1 is SEHNR and CDR2 is FQNEAQ in the germline V gene (reference sequence). CDR3 region: CASTPYRDRGFEQYF. The CDR3 DNA is TGTGCCAGCACCCCCTACCGGGACAGGGGGTTTGAGCAGTACTTC.

V and J are TRBV13 and TRBJ2-1, with 12 bases matching TRBD2. Germline-derived CDR1 and CDR2 are PRHDT and FYEKMQ (reference sequence). Trimming at V came to 5 bases and at J to 9 bases, leaving 8 bases not matched to a gene. This CDR3 is built from 15 residues. The CDR3 sequence: CASSPTSGRYGEQFF. CDR3 bases: TGTGCCAGCAGCCCCACTAGCGGGAGGTACGGTGAGCAGTTCTTC. Full variable domain (rest looked up from reference TRBV13 and TRBJ2-1): AAGVIQSPRHLIKEKRETATLKCYPIPRHDTVYWYQQGPGQDPQFLISFYEKMQSDKGSIPDRFSAQQFSDYHSELNMSSLELGDSALYFCASSPTSGRYGEQFFGPGTRLTVL.

V gene TRBV7-3 combines with J gene TRBJ2-5; unclear D gene. This CDR3 has 13 residues. The ends were cut back, 2 bases at V and 4 bases at J, with 8 bases in the middle. Germline CDR1 reads SGHTA; CDR2 reads FQGTGA. The DNA of the CDR3 is TGTGCCAGCAGCTTATTCGGCGGAGAGACCCAGTACTTC. Translating gives CASSLFGGETQYF.

The J gene is TRBJ2-7, the V gene TRBV6-1, with 7 nucleotides matching TRBD2. CDR3 length equals 13 residues. With V trimmed by 3 bases and J by 2 bases, 1 base remained unmatched. Germline CDR1 and CDR2: MNHNS and SASEGT. CDR3 bases: TGTGCCAGCAGTGAGGGACTACCCTACGAGCAGTACTTC. Protein: CASSEGLPYEQYF.

This chain connects TRBV29-1 to TRBJ2-5, with a possible D match to TRBD1 (5 bases). The CDR3 length is 12 residues. Trimming left V 2 bases short and J 3 bases short, with 7 bases between. CDR1 and CDR2 from the germline V gene are SQVTM and ANQGSEA. CDR3 DNA: TGCAGCGTTGAACAGACAGAAGAGACCCAGTACTTC. Translating gives CSVEQTEETQYF.

Only a few counts were recorded for this clone. The chain couples TRBV4-3 to TRBJ2-3; D is possibly TRBD2 (5 bases). Trimming took off 0 bases at V and 5 bases at J, with 9 bases between the two ends. CDR3 size: 14 residues. Germline V lookup: CDR1 LGHNA, CDR2 YSLEER. The CDR3 region is CASSQDPRGDTQYF. CDR3 nucleotides: TGCGCCAGCAGCCAAGATCCCCGGGGAGATACGCAGTATTTT.

The chain's CDR3 is CASSSSARSGPDTQYF. The CDR3 DNA reads TGTGCCAGCAGTTCATCTGCGCGTTCTGGGCCAGATACGCAGTATTTT. This chain connects TRBV28 to TRBJ2-3; D is unclear. Trimming stripped 4 bases from V and 4 bases from J, with 18 bases between. In germline, CDR1 is MDHEN, CDR2 SYDVKM. This CDR3 region has 16 residues. The whole variable domain, filled in from reference TRBV28 and TRBJ2-3, reads DVKVTQSSRYLVKRTGEKVFLECVQDMDHENMFWYRQDPGLGLRLIYFSYDVKMKEKGDIPEGYSVSREKKERFSLILESASTNQTSMYLCASSSSARSGPDTQYFGPGTRLTVL.

Of note for this clone: Other DNA sequences in this sample translate to the same CDR3. The rearrangement uses TRBV7-6 and TRBJ2-2; 7 bases fit TRBD1. CDR1 is SGHVS and CDR2 is FNYEAQ in the germline V gene. The CDR3 has 15 residues. Trimming at V came to 6 bases and at J to 4 bases, leaving 8 bases not matched to a gene. CDR3 region: CASSLQGTGTGELFF. The CDR3 nucleotides are TGTGCCAGCAGTCTACAGGGGACGGGCACCGGGGAGCTGTTTTTT.

The V gene is TRBV5-1, the J gene TRBJ1-3; 7 bases align to TRBD1. J gave up 1 base and V 6 bases, and 1 base lay outside the gene matches. Germline CDR1 is SGHRS and CDR2 is YFSETQ. The CDR3 length is 13 residues. The CDR3 DNA sequence: TGCGCCAGCACCAGGGGGTCTGGAAACACCATATATTTT. This translates into CASTRGSGNTIYF.

CDR3 amino acids: CASSLGTAGANVLTF. CDR3 sequence (DNA): TGTGCCAGCAGCTTAGGCACTGCTGGGGCCAACGTCCTGACTTTC. The rearrangement links TRBV7-8 to TRBJ2-6; D not resolved. V was shortened by 1 base and J by 2 bases, with 6 bases between the two germline ends. The CDR3 runs to 15 residues. Looked up from germline, CDR1 is SGHVS and CDR2 is FQNEAQ.

This clone has just a few counts. The chain joins TRBV4-2 to TRBJ1-1, with D hard to call. Germline V lookup: CDR1 LGHNA, CDR2 YNFKEQ. The CDR3 covers 12 residues. V shed 4 bases and J shed 8 bases, with 11 bases lying between them. The CDR3 spells CASSPIGSEAFF. CDR3 in DNA: TGTGCCAGCAGCCCTATTGGGAGCGAAGCTTTCTTT.

In its sample, this clone is large. The rearrangement joins TRBV4-3 to TRBJ2-7; D is unclear. The CDR3 is 14 amino acids. CDR1 LGHNA and CDR2 YSLEER come from the germline V gene. V gave up 0 bases and J gave up 5 bases, with 11 bases separating them. DNA for the CDR3: TGCGCCAGCAGCCAAGATTTTGGAGAGAACGAGCAGTACTTC. Encoded protein: CASSQDFGENEQYF.

The rearrangement joins TRBV29-1 to TRBJ2-6, with 7 bases matching TRBD1. CDR3 size: 16 residues. J was trimmed by 4 bases and V by 0 bases; bases with no gene match: 6. CDR1 is SQVTM, CDR2 ANQGSEA, per germline. The CDR3 sequence: CSVEELDRSGANVLTF. The CDR3, as DNA: TGCAGCGTTGAAGAATTGGACAGGTCAGGGGCCAACGTCCTGACTTTC.

The chain couples TRBV18 to TRBJ2-3; 7 bases match TRBD2. The CDR3 sequence is 16 residues long. The V segment lost 3 bases and the J segment 4 bases; nucleotides outside the gene matches: 10. CDR1 and CDR2 (germline): KGHSH, LQKENI. CDR3 protein: CASSPPTSFTPDTQYF. The CDR3 DNA reads TGTGCCAGCTCACCCCCGACTAGCTTTACCCCAGATACGCAGTATTTT.

The chain is built from TRBV9 and TRBJ2-3, with 10 bases lining up with TRBD2. Germline V lookup: CDR1 SGDLS, CDR2 YYNGEE. V gave up 4 bases and J gave up 0 bases; unmatched junction bases: 5. The CDR3 is 16 residues long. The DNA for the CDR3 is TGTGCCAGCAGCCTCCGACTAGCGGGCAGCACAGATACGCAGTATTTT. This codes for CASSLRLAGSTDTQYF.

This clone was counted a single time. The chain links TRBV27 to TRBJ2-7, with TRBD2 identical over 14 bases. CDR1 and CDR2 (germline): MNHEY, SMNVEV (reference sequence). V gave up 3 bases and J gave up 5 bases; unmatched junction bases: 12. The CDR3 contains 18 residues. CDR3 sequence: CASSFSRKGLAGVNEQYF. CDR3 in DNA: TGTGCCAGCAGTTTTTCGCGGAAGGGACTAGCGGGAGTTAACGAGCAGTACTTC.

This chain connects TRBV5-4 to TRBJ2-7, with D uncertain. V lost 1 base to trimming and J lost 2 bases, with 16 bases between them. Germline V CDR1 and CDR2: SGHNT, YYREEE (reference sequence). The CDR3 totals 16 residues. The CDR3 sequence is CASSLQPQKKTYEQYF. The CDR3 DNA reads as TGTGCCAGCAGCTTGCAACCACAGAAAAAGACCTACGAGCAGTACTTC.

This clone was seen only a few times. V gene TRBV30 combines with J gene TRBJ2-7; 11 nucleotides line up with TRBD1. The CDR3 totals 13 residues. J gave up 6 bases and V 5 bases, and 6 bases lay outside the gene matches. Per the germline V gene, CDR1 is GTSNPN and CDR2 is SVGIG (reference sequence). Written as DNA, the CDR3 is TGTGCCTGGGGGGACAGGGGGTTTAGCGAGCAGTACTTC. As protein: CAWGDRGFSEQYF.

This sequence joins TRBV27 and TRBJ1-4; D is ambiguous. Germline assignment: CDR1 MNHEY and CDR2 SMNVEV (reference sequence). The ends were cut back, 0 bases at V and 2 bases at J, with 13 bases in the middle. The CDR3 is 17 residues long. The CDR3: CASSLSGVRSTNEKLFF. CDR3 bases: TGTGCCAGCAGTTTATCTGGTGTGAGGTCGACTAATGAAAAACTGTTTTTT.

CDR3 nucleotide sequence: TGTGCCAGCAGCTATCTAACTGACTTTGGCTCCTACGAGCAGTACTTC. The encoded protein is CASSYLTDFGSYEQYF. This chain joins TRBV28 and TRBJ2-7; D ambiguous. V dropped 6 bases and J dropped 0 bases, with 18 bases sitting between them. The CDR3 length is 16 residues. Germline V CDR1 and CDR2: MDHEN, SYDVKM. Looking up the rest from reference TRBV28 and TRBJ2-7 gives the full variable domain: DVKVTQSSRYLVKRTGEKVFLECVQDMDHENMFWYRQDPGLGLRLIYFSYDVKMKEKGDIPEGYSVSREKKERFSLILESASTNQTSMYLCASSYLTDFGSYEQYFGPGTRLTVT.

This clone was observed once. The gene calls are TRBV6-1 and TRBJ1-1; the match to TRBD1 covers 9 bases. The CDR3 is made up of 14 amino acids. Germline assignment: CDR1 MNHNS and CDR2 SASEGT. V shed 0 bases, J shed 12 bases, and the junction held 8 bases outside the gene matches. The CDR3, as DNA: TGTGCCAGCAGTGAAGCGCTAAGGGACAGGGTGTCTTTCTTT. Translated: CASSEALRDRVSFF.

By proportion, this clone is large. The gene calls are TRBV23-1 and TRBJ1-5; tentatively, D is TRBD1 (5 bases). TRBV23-1 is placed among ORFs of uncertain function. Trimming removed 9 bases from V and 0 bases from J, with 9 bases in between. The CDR3 covers 13 residues. The CDR3 bases are TGCGCCAGTGACAGTTATAGCAATCAGCCCCAGCATTTT. Protein: CASDSYSNQPQHF.

On this clone itself: The junction differs from germline at one of its ends, possibly a read error. The chain couples TRBV6-1 to TRBJ2-7; TRBD2 matches 10 bases. CDR3 length: 15 amino acids. Germline loops: CDR1 MNHNS, CDR2 SASEGT. The CDR3 nucleotides are TGTGCCAGCAGCGAAGAAGTAGCGGGAGGCAACGAGCAGTACTTC. It translates to CASSEEVAGGNEQYF.